What follows are 26 T cell receptor beta chains derived from one specimen sequenced in a study of T-cell memory formation after mild COVID-19. TCRdb called the 5' RACE reads again in MiXCR, with one record for every CDR3 protein. The sample lists about 320,000 distinct CDR3 sequences; 13% to 15% were seen once. Specimen: PBMCs or a T cell subset sorted from them (not recorded which). Receptors were obtained from a man aged 18 to 30 who had mild COVID-19 (a few samples of this study predate the infection). Cell type and time point are not known.

The V call is TRBV5-1, the J call TRBJ1-2; TRBD1 is a possible D gene (5 bases). The germline gives CDR1 SGHRS, CDR2 YFSETQ. This CDR3 has 13 residues. Between the trimmed V and J ends, which lost 4 bases and 8 bases, there was a span of 15 bases. The CDR3 protein is CASSRGRTMGYTF. DNA for the CDR3: TGCGCCAGCAGCCGGGGACGGACTATGGGCTACACCTTC.

In this sample, this clonotype turned up a few times. The chain couples TRBV5-1 to TRBJ1-2; 10 bases fit TRBD1. Germline CDR1 and CDR2: SGHRS and YFSETQ. The CDR3 extends over 14 amino acids. The V and J ends lost 4 bases and 6 bases, in that order; junction bases with no gene match: 6. The CDR3, as DNA: TGCGCCAGCAGCATCGGACAGGGGGTCGATGGCTACACCTTC. Its translation: CASSIGQGVDGYTF.

The rearrangement joins TRBV29-1 to TRBJ2-3, with D possibly being TRBD1 (5 bases). V gave up 0 bases and J gave up 11 bases, with 12 bases separating them. The length of the CDR3 is 12 residues. From germline, CDR1 is SQVTM and CDR2 ANQGSEA. The CDR3 loop reads CSVEEQGRGQYF. CDR3 coding DNA: TGCAGCGTTGAAGAGCAGGGAAGGGGGCAGTATTTT.

This clonotype was observed a handful of times. The V call is TRBV4-2, the J call TRBJ2-2; 13 bases are shared with TRBD2. V gave up 3 bases and J gave up 4 bases; unmatched junction bases: 5. The CDR3 sequence is 17 residues long. CDR1 LGHNA and CDR2 YNFKEQ come from the germline V gene. CDR3 bases: TGTGCCAGCAGCCAGGAAAGGACTAGCGGGGGCACCGGGGAGCTGTTTTTT. Its protein is CASSQERTSGGTGELFF.

Many counts were recorded for this clonotype. This chain uses TRBV6-1 with TRBJ2-5; TRBD2 aligns across 8 bases. V lost 2 bases and J lost 1; bases outside the gene matches: 3. This CDR3 has 15 residues. The V gene's germline CDR1 is MNHNS and CDR2 SASEGT. The CDR3 spells CASSESAGGQETQYF. CDR3 in DNA: TGTGCCAGCAGTGAATCCGCGGGGGGCCAAGAGACCCAGTACTTC.

This CDR3 reads CASSLTDTRFTDTQYF. The CDR3 coding sequence is TGTGCCAGCAGCTTGACTGACACCCGATTCACAGATACGCAGTATTTT. This rearrangement joins TRBV7-6 to TRBJ2-3; D ambiguous. The CDR3 sequence is 16 residues long. Germline CDR1 is SGHVS and CDR2 is FNYEAQ. Deletions cut 3 bases from V and 2 bases from J, with 15 bases between.

V and J are TRBV5-1 and TRBJ2-7, with D perhaps matching TRBD1 (6 bases). The CDR3 sequence is 15 residues long. The germline gives CDR1 SGHRS, CDR2 YFSETQ. Trimming stripped 3 bases from V and 7 bases from J, with 20 bases between. DNA for the CDR3: TGCGCCAGCAGCTCAGGACAGCTCCTACTAGGAGAGCAGTACTTC. Its protein product is CASSSGQLLLGEQYF.

This clonotype was picked up a small number of times. The rearrangement joins TRBV5-1 to TRBJ2-3, with D perhaps assigned TRBD1 or TRBD2 (5 bases each). The CDR3 totals 13 residues. V was pared by 7 bases and J by 3 bases, with 12 bases between. Germline CDR1 is SGHRS and CDR2 is YFSETQ. CDR3 DNA sequence: TGCGCCAGCGGACGGGACGTAACAGATACGCAGTATTTT. The encoded protein is CASGRDVTDTQYF.

This clonotype was counted only a few times. The chain carries TRBV3-1 and TRBJ1-2; D call uncertain. Germline CDR1 reads LGHDT; CDR2 reads YNNKEL (reference sequence). Trimming took off 4 bases at V and 5 bases at J, with 14 bases between the two ends. The CDR3 has 14 amino acids. The CDR3 DNA reads TGTGCCAGCAGCCGCCGGACGGCCTCTTATGGCTACACCTTC. As protein: CASSRRTASYGYTF. Supplemented by reference TRBV3-1 and TRBJ1-2, the full variable domain reads DTAVSQTPKYLVTQMGNDKSIKCEQNLGHDTMYWYKQDSKKFLKIMFSYNNKELIINETVPNRFSPKSPDKAHLNLHINSLELGDSAVYFCASSRRTASYGYTFGSGTRLTVV.

The chain joins TRBV6-5 to TRBJ2-7; D might be TRBD1 (6 bases). The CDR3 covers 12 residues. The V end lost 6 bases, the J end lost 6 bases, and 12 bases lay between the germline ends. Germline V gives CDR1 MNHEY, CDR2 SVGAGI. For the CDR3, the DNA is TGTGCCAGCAGACTACCAGGGGCCGAGCAGTACGTC. It specifies CASRLPGAEQYV.

The rearrangement links TRBV5-1 to TRBJ1-2; no firm D call. V was clipped by 2 bases and J by 3 bases, with 8 bases between them. The CDR3 is 13 residues long. The germline gives CDR1 SGHRS, CDR2 YFSETQ. CDR3 sequence (DNA): TGCGCCAGCAGCTTCGAGGGAGACTATGGCTACACCTTC. Its translation is CASSFEGDYGYTF.

Only a few counts were recorded for this clonotype. The chain uses TRBV10-3 and TRBJ2-2, with a weak D call TRBD1 (6 bases). V shed 11 bases and J shed 3 bases, with 13 bases lying between them. The V gene's germline CDR1 is ENHRY and CDR2 SYGVKD. CDR3 size: 13 residues. The CDR3 DNA reads as TGTGCCGGACGACAGGATTACACCGGGGAGCTGTTTTTT. It encodes CAGRQDYTGELFF.

This clonotype was seen more than once but under ten times. This sequence joins TRBV19 and TRBJ1-5; 7 nucleotides align to TRBD1. The CDR3 loop spans 17 amino acids. Germline assignment: CDR1 LNHDA and CDR2 SQIVND (reference sequence). V gave up 3 bases and J gave up 2 bases; unmatched junction bases: 10. The CDR3 sequence is CASSIIGGLGRNQPQHF. DNA of the CDR3: TGTGCCAGTAGTATTATAGGGGGCCTCGGTCGCAATCAGCCCCAGCATTTT.

This clonotype was counted at least ten times. The J gene is TRBJ2-1, the V gene TRBV30; TRBD2 aligns across 10 bases. The CDR3 extends over 13 amino acids. The germline V gene encodes CDR1 GTSNPN and CDR2 SVGIG (reference sequence). V shed 0 bases, J shed 7 bases, and the junction held 0 bases outside the gene matches. CDR3 DNA sequence: TGTGCCTGGAGTGTGGGACTAGCGAATGAGCAGTTCTTC. The encoded protein is CAWSVGLANEQFF. The entire variable domain, with the rest obtained from reference TRBV30 and TRBJ2-1, is as follows: SQTIHQWPATLVQPVGSPLSLECTVEGTSNPNLYWYRQAAGRGLQLLFYSVGIGQISSEVPQNLSASRPQDRQFILSSKKLLLSDSGFYLCAWSVGLANEQFFGPGTRLTVL.

This clonotype was detected many times. The gene calls are TRBV5-5 and TRBJ2-1; 9 positions agree with TRBD1. The germline V gene has CDR1 SGHKS and CDR2 YYEKEE (reference sequence). V lost 0 bases, J lost 8 bases, and 6 bases stayed unmatched. CDR3 length: 15 residues. This CDR3 is CASSLVGTGYDEQFF. As DNA, the CDR3 is TGTGCCAGCAGCTTGGTAGGGACAGGGTACGATGAGCAGTTCTTC.

This clonotype was seen a few times. The chain links TRBV2 to TRBJ2-4; TRBD1 might be the D (6 bases). The CDR3 covers 14 residues. V was trimmed by 7 bases and J by 0 bases, leaving 10 bases between them. The germline V gene encodes CDR1 SNHLY and CDR2 FYNNEI. CDR3 in amino acids: CASTTGPAKNIQYF. CDR3 nucleotide sequence: TGTGCCAGCACGACAGGACCAGCCAAAAACATTCAGTACTTC.

V is TRBV21-1 and J is TRBJ2-1. TRBJ2-7 matches the DNA end more closely, so the J call is doubtful. TRBV21-1 is a documented pseudogene. The CDR3 has 12 residues. This CDR3 reads CASSKGHDEQYF. CDR3 coding DNA: TGTGCCAGCAGCAAAGGCCACGACGAGCAGTACTTC.

This clonotype came up once. The chain combines TRBV7-6 with TRBJ2-2; D might be TRBD1 or TRBD2, each matching 6 bases. This CDR3 is 19 amino acids long. The V end was cut by 5 bases, the J end by 5 bases, with 27 bases between. Germline V lookup: CDR1 SGHVS, CDR2 FNYEAQ. The CDR3 bases are TGTGCCAGCAGCCCTATGGGGGCTAGCGTTTCACGGCGGACCGGGGAGCTGTTTTTT. Amino acids: CASSPMGASVSRRTGELFF.

The genes are TRBV4-1 and TRBJ2-3; D not resolved. The germline gives CDR1 MGHRA, CDR2 YSYEKL. With 4 bases removed from V and 1 base from J, the gap between germline ends came to 9 bases. This CDR3 contains 14 residues. CDR3 nucleotides: TGCGCCAGCAGCCCCCTACCAGGCACAGATACGCAGTATTTT. It codes for CASSPLPGTDTQYF.

This clonotype was observed a few times. The chain carries TRBV5-1 and TRBJ1-1; 9 nucleotides agree with TRBD1. Germline values: CDR1 SGHRS, CDR2 YFSETQ. The V and J ends lost 5 bases and 4 bases, in that order; junction bases with no gene match: 15. There are 17 residues in the CDR3. As DNA, the CDR3 is TGCGCCAGCAGACCTGGGACAGGGTTCGGGCGTCTCACTGAAGCTTTCTTT. Translating gives CASRPGTGFGRLTEAFF.

This clonotype has ten or more counts. The chain couples TRBV27 to TRBJ2-5; maybe TRBD1 (6 bases). Germline loops: CDR1 MNHEY, CDR2 SMNVEV (reference sequence). The germline V and J ends were trimmed by 3 bases and 4 bases, with 9 bases remaining between them. The CDR3 is made up of 13 amino acids. Here the CDR3 reads CASSFDRIETQYF. DNA for the CDR3: TGTGCCAGCAGTTTCGACAGGATAGAGACCCAGTACTTC.

The V gene is TRBV6-2 or TRBV6-3, the J gene TRBJ2-7; tentatively, D is TRBD1 (5 bases). CDR1 is MNHEY, CDR2 SVGEGT, per germline. CDR3 length: 13 amino acids. The ends were cut back, 2 bases at V and 5 bases at J, with 10 bases in the middle. The CDR3 DNA reads as TGTGCCAGCAGTTACATGGGGCTCGACGAGCAGTACTTC. Its translation is CASSYMGLDEQYF.

The J gene is TRBJ2-1, the V gene TRBV4-3; TRBD2 agrees at 8 bases. The CDR3 extends over 17 amino acids. Germline V gene data show CDR1 as LGHNA and CDR2 as YSLEER. J was trimmed by 9 bases and V by 0 bases; bases with no gene match: 13. CDR3 DNA sequence: TGCGCCAGCAGCCAAGATCTCGGGGGGGGCCGGGACGGTGAGCAGTTCTTC. Translating gives CASSQDLGGGRDGEQFF.

This clonotype was found a few times. V usage is TRBV7-9 and J usage is TRBJ1-2, with D perhaps TRBD1 (6 bases). The CDR3 runs to 18 residues. Germline V gives CDR1 SEHNR, CDR2 FQNEAQ (reference sequence). V dropped 3 bases and J dropped 2 bases, with 22 bases sitting between them. CDR3 in amino acids: CASSLVVQERDTNYGYTF. The CDR3 DNA reads TGTGCCAGCAGCTTGGTTGTTCAAGAACGGGACACCAACTATGGCTACACCTTC.

The chain couples TRBV5-1 to TRBJ1-2, with D possibly being TRBD1 (5 bases). Germline values: CDR1 SGHRS, CDR2 YFSETQ. Trimming cost V 4 bases and J 4 bases, with 14 bases left between them. The CDR3 contains 14 residues. The CDR3 nucleotides are TGCGCCAGCAGCGCGCGGGACGCTAGCTATGGCTACACCTTC. The encoded protein is CASSARDASYGYTF.

This clonotype was seen a handful of times. This rearrangement joins TRBV6-1 to TRBJ2-2; D ambiguous. The CDR3 contains 13 residues. Trimming pared 5 bases from V and 6 bases from J, leaving 10 bases between. Germline V gene lookup returns CDR1 MNHNS and CDR2 SASEGT. The CDR3 loop is CASSLRRAGELFF. CDR3 in DNA: TGTGCCAGCAGTCTTCGCCGGGCCGGGGAGCTGTTTTTT.